This is a list of T cell receptor beta chains from one sample in a study of T-cell reconstitution after alpha-beta-depleted transplantation in children. TCRdb itself ran the PCR reads through MiXCR, one entry per CDR3 protein. This repertoire shows some 15,000 distinct CDR3 sequences, under 6.5% found once; its top ten account for around 6.9%. The specimen comprised PBMCs, sampled before TCRalphabeta/CD19-depleted stem cell transplant. The receptors derive from a boy aged 5-17 years with acute lymphoblastic leukemia, due to receive a stem cell transplant. CDR3s include the opening cysteine and the closing phenylalanine or tryptophan. Each record gives: V gene, D gene, clone size, J gene, CDR3 protein, CDR3 DNA. A D gene is named only where the DNA matches it firmly. The size of a clone is reported for some rows only, either as once, few or many, or as a class for expanded clones.

v_gene: TRBV4-1
d_gene: TRBD1
abundance: many
j_gene: TRBJ1-2
CDR3aa: CASSQLQQGGWGYTF
CDR3nt: TGCGCCAGCAGCCAACTCCAACAGGGGGGTTGGGGCTACACCTTC

v_gene: TRBV6-2/TRBV6-3
d_gene: NA
abundance: NA
j_gene: TRBJ1-2
CDR3aa: CASSYSSPSGSYGYTF
CDR3nt: TGTGCCAGCAGTTACTCCTCCCCGTCAGGCTCGTATGGCTACACCTTC

v_gene: TRBV29-1
d_gene: NA
abundance: many
j_gene: TRBJ1-5
CDR3aa: CSVVDNNQPQHF
CDR3nt: TGCAGCGTAGTGGATAACAATCAGCCCCAGCATTTT

v_gene: TRBV7-9
d_gene: NA
abundance: many
j_gene: TRBJ1-2
CDR3aa: CASSLINRPTGGYTF
CDR3nt: TGTGCCAGCAGCTTAATAAACAGGCCGACGGGGGGCTACACCTTC

v_gene: TRBV7-9
d_gene: TRBD2
abundance: many
j_gene: TRBJ2-2
CDR3aa: CASRGNNREDGELFF
CDR3nt: TGTGCCAGCAGAGGGAATAACCGGGAGGACGGGGAGCTGTTTTTT

v_gene: TRBV24-1
d_gene: NA
abundance: many
j_gene: TRBJ2-5
CDR3aa: CATMAGDSQETQYF
CDR3nt: TGTGCCACCATGGCAGGGGATAGCCAAGAGACCCAGTACTTC

v_gene: TRBV29-1
d_gene: TRBD1
abundance: many
j_gene: TRBJ2-3
CDR3aa: CSPRRRQGSTDTQYF
CDR3nt: TGCAGCCCTCGCCGTCGACAGGGTAGCACAGATACGCAGTATTTT

v_gene: TRBV6-2/TRBV6-3
d_gene: NA
abundance: many
j_gene: TRBJ2-2
CDR3aa: CASSYGVGITGELFF
CDR3nt: TGTGCCAGCAGTTACGGGGTAGGAATCACCGGGGAGCTGTTTTTT

v_gene: TRBV19
d_gene: NA
abundance: many
j_gene: TRBJ2-5
CDR3aa: CASSIGLQGARSQETQYF
CDR3nt: TGTGCCAGTAGTATAGGCCTCCAGGGAGCCCGCTCTCAAGAGACCCAGTACTTC

v_gene: TRBV20-1
d_gene: NA
abundance: medium-sized
j_gene: TRBJ2-6
CDR3aa: CSAREEVGANVLTF
CDR3nt: TGCAGTGCTAGAGAGGAGGTTGGGGCCAACGTCCTGACTTTC

v_gene: TRBV2
d_gene: NA
abundance: NA
j_gene: TRBJ1-6
CDR3aa: CAFSEGNSPLHF
CDR3nt: TGTGCCTTCAGCGAGGGTAATTCACCCCTCCACTTT

v_gene: TRBV30
d_gene: TRBD1
abundance: many
j_gene: TRBJ1-3
CDR3aa: CAGGGFSGNTIYF
CDR3nt: TGTGCCGGAGGGGGCTTCTCTGGAAACACCATATATTTT

v_gene: TRBV6-2/TRBV6-3
d_gene: NA
abundance: many
j_gene: TRBJ1-4
CDR3aa: CASSSRGGPTSGGKLFF
CDR3nt: TGTGCCAGCAGTTCCCGTGGGGGCCCGACTTCCGGAGGAAAACTGTTTTTT

v_gene: TRBV2
d_gene: NA
abundance: many
j_gene: TRBJ1-1
CDR3aa: CASKPGGVNTEAFF
CDR3nt: TGTGCCAGCAAACCAGGTGGGGTCAACACTGAAGCTTTCTTT

v_gene: TRBV18
d_gene: TRBD2
abundance: many
j_gene: TRBJ2-5
CDR3aa: CASSPPGLAGKGTQYF
CDR3nt: TGTGCCAGCTCACCCCCCGGACTAGCGGGGAAAGGGACCCAGTACTTC

v_gene: TRBV10-2
d_gene: TRBD1
abundance: many
j_gene: TRBJ1-2
CDR3aa: CASRDWTGGYTF
CDR3nt: TGCGCCAGCAGGGATTGGACAGGCGGCTACACCTTC

v_gene: TRBV6-2/TRBV6-3
d_gene: TRBD2
abundance: many
j_gene: TRBJ2-5
CDR3aa: CASRTGLAGEWETQYF
CDR3nt: TGTGCCAGCAGAACGGGACTAGCGGGAGAGTGGGAGACCCAGTACTTC